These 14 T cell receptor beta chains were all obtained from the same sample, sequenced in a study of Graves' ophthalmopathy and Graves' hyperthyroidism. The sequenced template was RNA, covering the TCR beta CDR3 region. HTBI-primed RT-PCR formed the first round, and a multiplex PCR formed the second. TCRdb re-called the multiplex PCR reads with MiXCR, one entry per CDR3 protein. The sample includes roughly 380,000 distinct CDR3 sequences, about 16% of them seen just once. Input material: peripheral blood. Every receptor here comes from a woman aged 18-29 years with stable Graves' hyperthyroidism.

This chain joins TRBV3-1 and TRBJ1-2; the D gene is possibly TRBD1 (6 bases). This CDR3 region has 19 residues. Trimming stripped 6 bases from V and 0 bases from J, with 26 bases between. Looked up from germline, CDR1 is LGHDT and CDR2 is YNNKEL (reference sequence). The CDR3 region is CASRGGRAPLQGSNYGYTF. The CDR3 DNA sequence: TGTGCCAGCAGGGGGGGGAGGGCCCCCCTTCAGGGGTCTAACTATGGCTACACCTTC.

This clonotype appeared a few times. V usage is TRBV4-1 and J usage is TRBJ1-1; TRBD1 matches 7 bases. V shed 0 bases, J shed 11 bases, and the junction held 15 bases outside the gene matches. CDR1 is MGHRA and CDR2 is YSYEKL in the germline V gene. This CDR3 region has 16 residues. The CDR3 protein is CASSQDLTGKRLWAFF. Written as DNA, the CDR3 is TGCGCCAGCAGCCAAGATCTGACAGGGAAAAGGCTTTGGGCTTTCTTT.

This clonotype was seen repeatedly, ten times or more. DNA for the CDR3: TGTGCCAGCAGCAAACGGACAGGGGGCGATTTTCGGTCACCCCTCCACTTT. Protein product: CASSKRTGGDFRSPLHF. This sequence joins TRBV11-2 and TRBJ1-6; 11 bases align to TRBD1. From germline, CDR1 is SGHAT and CDR2 FQNNGV. V shed 5 bases, J shed 10 bases, and the junction held 13 bases outside the gene matches. The CDR3 has 17 amino acids.

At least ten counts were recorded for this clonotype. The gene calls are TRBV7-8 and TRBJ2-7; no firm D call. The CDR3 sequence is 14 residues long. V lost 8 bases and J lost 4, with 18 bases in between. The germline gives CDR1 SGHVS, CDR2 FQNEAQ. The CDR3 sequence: CASRSHYPLYEQYF. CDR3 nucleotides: TGTGCCAGCCGATCCCACTACCCTCTTTACGAGCAGTACTTC.

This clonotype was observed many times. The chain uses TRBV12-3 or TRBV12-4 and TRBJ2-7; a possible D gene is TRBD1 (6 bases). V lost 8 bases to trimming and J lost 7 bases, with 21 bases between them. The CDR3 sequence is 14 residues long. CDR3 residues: CASLSTGTTGEQYF. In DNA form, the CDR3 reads TGTGCCAGCCTTTCCACCGGGACAACGGGGGAGCAGTACTTC.

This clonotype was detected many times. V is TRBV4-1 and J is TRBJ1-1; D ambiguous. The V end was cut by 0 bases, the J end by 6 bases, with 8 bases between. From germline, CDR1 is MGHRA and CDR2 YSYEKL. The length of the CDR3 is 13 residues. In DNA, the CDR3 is TGCGCCAGCAGCCAAGAACCCCTGTCTGAAGCTTTCTTT. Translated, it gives CASSQEPLSEAFF.

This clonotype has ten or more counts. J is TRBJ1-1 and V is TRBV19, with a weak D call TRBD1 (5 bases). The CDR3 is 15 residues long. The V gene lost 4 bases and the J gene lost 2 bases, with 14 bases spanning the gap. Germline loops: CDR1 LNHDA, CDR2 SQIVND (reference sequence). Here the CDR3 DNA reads TGTGCCAGTAGTAAAACAGGCAATACCAACACTGAAGCTTTCTTT. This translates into CASSKTGNTNTEAFF.

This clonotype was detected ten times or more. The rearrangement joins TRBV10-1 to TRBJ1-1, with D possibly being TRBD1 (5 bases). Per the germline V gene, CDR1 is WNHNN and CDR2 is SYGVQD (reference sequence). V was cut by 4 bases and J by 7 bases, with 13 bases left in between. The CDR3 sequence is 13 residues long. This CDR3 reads CASSGLRDGEAFF. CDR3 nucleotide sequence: TGCGCCAGCAGTGGCCTCCGGGACGGTGAAGCTTTCTTT.

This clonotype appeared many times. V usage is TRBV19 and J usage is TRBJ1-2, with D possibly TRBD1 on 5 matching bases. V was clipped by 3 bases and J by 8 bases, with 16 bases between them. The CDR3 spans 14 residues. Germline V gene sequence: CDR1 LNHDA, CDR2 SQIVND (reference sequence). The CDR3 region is CASSMWMGTKGYTF. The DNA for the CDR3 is TGTGCCAGTAGTATGTGGATGGGGACTAAAGGCTACACCTTC. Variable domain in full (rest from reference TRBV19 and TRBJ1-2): DGGITQSPKYLFRKEGQNVTLSCEQNLNHDAMYWYRQDPGQGLRLIYYSQIVNDFQKGDIAEGYSVSREKKESFPLTVTSAQKNPTAFYLCASSMWMGTKGYTFGSGTRLTVV.

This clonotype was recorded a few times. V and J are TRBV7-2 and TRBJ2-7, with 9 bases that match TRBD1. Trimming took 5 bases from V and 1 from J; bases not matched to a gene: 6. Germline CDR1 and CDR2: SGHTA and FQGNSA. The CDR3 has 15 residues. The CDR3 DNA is TGTGCCAGCAGCACAGGACAGGGGCTGTCCTACGAGCAGTACTTC. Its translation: CASSTGQGLSYEQYF.

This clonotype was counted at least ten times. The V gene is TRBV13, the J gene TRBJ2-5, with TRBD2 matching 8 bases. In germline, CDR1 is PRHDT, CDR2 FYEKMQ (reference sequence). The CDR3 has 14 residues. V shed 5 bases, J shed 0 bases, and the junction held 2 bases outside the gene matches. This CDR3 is CASSRRGDQETQYF. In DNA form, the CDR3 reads TGTGCCAGCAGCCGGCGGGGGGACCAAGAGACCCAGTACTTC.

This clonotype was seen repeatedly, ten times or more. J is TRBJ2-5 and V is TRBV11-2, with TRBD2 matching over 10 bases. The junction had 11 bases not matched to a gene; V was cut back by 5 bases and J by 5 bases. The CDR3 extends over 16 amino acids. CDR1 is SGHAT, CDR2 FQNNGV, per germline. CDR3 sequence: CASSVRLAGAGETQYF. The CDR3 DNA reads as TGTGCCAGCAGCGTCCGCCTAGCGGGGGCAGGGGAGACCCAGTACTTC.

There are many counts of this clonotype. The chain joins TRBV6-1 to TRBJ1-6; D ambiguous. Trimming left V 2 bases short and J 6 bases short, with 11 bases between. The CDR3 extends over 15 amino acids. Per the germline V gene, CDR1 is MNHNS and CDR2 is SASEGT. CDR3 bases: TGTGCCAGCAGTGAATTACTATCGCCTAATTCACCCCTCCACTTT. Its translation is CASSELLSPNSPLHF.

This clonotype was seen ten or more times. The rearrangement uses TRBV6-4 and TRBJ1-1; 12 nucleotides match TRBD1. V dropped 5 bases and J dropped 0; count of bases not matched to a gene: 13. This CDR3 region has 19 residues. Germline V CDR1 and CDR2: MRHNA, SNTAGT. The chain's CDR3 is CASSPSRPGTGGLNTEAFF. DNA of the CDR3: TGTGCCAGCAGTCCGTCCCGCCCCGGGACAGGGGGCCTGAACACTGAAGCTTTCTTT.